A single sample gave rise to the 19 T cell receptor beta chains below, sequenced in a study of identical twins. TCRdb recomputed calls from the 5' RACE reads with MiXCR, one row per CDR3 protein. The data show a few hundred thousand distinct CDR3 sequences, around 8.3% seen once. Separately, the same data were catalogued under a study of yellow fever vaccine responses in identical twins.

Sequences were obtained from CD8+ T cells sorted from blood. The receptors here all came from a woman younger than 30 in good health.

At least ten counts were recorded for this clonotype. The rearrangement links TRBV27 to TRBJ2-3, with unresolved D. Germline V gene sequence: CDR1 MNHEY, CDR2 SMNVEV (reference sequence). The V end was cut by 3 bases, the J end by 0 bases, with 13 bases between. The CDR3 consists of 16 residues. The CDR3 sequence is CASSLSRFTSTDTQYF. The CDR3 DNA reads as TGTGCCAGCAGTTTGAGTAGGTTTACTAGCACAGATACGCAGTATTTT.

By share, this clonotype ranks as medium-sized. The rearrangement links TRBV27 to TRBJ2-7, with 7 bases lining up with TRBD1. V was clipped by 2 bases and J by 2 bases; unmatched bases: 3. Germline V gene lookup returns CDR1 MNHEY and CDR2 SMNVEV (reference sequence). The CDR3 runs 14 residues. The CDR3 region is CASSLGQGAYEQYF. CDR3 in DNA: TGTGCCAGCAGTTTAGGGCAGGGGGCCTACGAGCAGTACTTC.

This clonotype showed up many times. Here the CDR3 reads CSAEYRGSSYEQYF. CDR3 coding DNA: TGCAGCGCCGAGTACCGGGGTTCATCCTACGAGCAGTACTTC. V usage is TRBV29-1 and J usage is TRBJ2-7; weak D call: TRBD2 (5 bases). The CDR3 spans 14 residues. Between the trimmed V and J ends, which lost 7 bases and 1 base, there was a span of 17 bases. Looked up from germline, CDR1 is SQVTM and CDR2 is ANQGSEA.

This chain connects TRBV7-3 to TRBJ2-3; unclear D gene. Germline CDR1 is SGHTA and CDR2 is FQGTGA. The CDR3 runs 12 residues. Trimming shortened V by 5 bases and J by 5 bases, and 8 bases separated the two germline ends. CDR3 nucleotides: TGTGCCAGCAGCACACCGGGAGATACGCAGTATTTT. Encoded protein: CASSTPGDTQYF.

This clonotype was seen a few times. The CDR3 region is CASSPSGSNTGELFF. CDR3 nucleotide sequence: TGTGCCAGCAGTCCTTCGGGTTCGAACACCGGGGAGCTGTTTTTT. J is TRBJ2-2 and V is TRBV12-3 or TRBV12-4; D is unclear. Trimming removed 5 bases from V and 0 bases from J, with 10 bases in between. The CDR3 is made up of 15 amino acids.

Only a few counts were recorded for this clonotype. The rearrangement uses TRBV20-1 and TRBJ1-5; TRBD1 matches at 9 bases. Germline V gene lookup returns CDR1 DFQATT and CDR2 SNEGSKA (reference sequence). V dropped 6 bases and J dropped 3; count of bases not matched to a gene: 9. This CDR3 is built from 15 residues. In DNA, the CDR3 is TGCAGTGCGATGACAGGGGACAGGGTCAATCAGCCCCAGCATTTT. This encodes CSAMTGDRVNQPQHF.

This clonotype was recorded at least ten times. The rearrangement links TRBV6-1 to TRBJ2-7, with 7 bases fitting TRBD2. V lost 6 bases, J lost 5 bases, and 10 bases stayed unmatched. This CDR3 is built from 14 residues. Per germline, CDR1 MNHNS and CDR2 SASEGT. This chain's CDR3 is CASRPIGLVDEQYF. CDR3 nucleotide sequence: TGTGCCAGCAGACCCATCGGACTAGTTGACGAGCAGTACTTC.

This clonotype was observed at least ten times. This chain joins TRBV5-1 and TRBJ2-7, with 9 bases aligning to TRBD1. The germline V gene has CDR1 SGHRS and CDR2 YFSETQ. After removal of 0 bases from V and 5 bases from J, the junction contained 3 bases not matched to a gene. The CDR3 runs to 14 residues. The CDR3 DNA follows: TGCGCCAGCAGCTTGGGACAGGGGGACCACGAGCAGTACTTC. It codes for CASSLGQGDHEQYF. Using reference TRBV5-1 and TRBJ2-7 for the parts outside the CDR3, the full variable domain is KAGVTQTPRYLIKTRGQQVTLSCSPISGHRSVSWYQQTPGQGLQFLFEYFSETQRNKGNFPGRFSGRQFSNSRSEMNVSTLELGDSALYLCASSLGQGDHEQYFGPGTRLTVT.

CDR3 sequence (DNA): TGTGCCAGCAGCTTAGGGGACAGGGGAGGTGAGCAGTACTTC. Translation gives CASSLGDRGGEQYF. The chain combines TRBV7-8 with TRBJ2-7; TRBD1 matches 10 bases. This CDR3 contains 14 residues. Looked up from germline, CDR1 is SGHVS and CDR2 is FQNEAQ. After removal of 1 base from V and 7 bases from J, the junction contained 4 bases not matched to a gene.

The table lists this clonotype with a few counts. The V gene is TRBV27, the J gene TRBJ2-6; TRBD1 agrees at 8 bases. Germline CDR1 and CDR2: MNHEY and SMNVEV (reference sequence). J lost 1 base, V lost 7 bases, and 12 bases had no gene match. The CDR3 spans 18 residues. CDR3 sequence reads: CASTQGQVISSGANVLTF. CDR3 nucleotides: TGTGCCAGCACCCAGGGACAGGTCATCTCATCTGGGGCCAACGTCCTGACTTTC.

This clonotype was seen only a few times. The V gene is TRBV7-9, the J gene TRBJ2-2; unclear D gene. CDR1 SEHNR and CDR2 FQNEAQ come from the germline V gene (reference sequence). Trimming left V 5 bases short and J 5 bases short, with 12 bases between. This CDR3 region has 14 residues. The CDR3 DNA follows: TGTGCCAGCAGCCCACAGAGAACTACCGGGGAGCTGTTTTTT. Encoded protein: CASSPQRTTGELFF.

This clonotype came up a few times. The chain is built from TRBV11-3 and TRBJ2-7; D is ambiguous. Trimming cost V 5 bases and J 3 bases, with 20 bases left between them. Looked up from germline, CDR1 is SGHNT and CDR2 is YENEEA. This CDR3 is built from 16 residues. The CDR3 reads CASSPGWAEACYEQYF. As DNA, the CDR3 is TGTGCCAGCAGCCCCGGTTGGGCCGAGGCCTGCTACGAGCAGTACTTC.

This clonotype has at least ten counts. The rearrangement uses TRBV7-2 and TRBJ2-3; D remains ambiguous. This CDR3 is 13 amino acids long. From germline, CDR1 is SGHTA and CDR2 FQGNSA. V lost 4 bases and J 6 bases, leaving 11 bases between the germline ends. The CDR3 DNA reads TGTGCCAGCAGCTCCTATGCGCGGGATACGCAGTATTTT. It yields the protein CASSSYARDTQYF. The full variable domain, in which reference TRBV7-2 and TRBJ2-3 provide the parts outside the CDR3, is GAGVSQSPSNKVTEKGKDVELRCDPISGHTALYWYRQSLGQGLEFLIYFQGNSAPDKSGLPSDRFSAERTGGSVSTLTIQRTQQEDSAVYLCASSSYARDTQYFGPGTRLTVL.

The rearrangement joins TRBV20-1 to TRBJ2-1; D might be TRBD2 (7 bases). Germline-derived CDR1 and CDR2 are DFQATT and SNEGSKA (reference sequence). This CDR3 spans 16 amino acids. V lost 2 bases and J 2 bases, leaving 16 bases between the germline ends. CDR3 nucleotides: TGCAGTGCTAGATCGGGGGCGGGGGTAACCTACAATGAGCAGTTCTTC. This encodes CSARSGAGVTYNEQFF.

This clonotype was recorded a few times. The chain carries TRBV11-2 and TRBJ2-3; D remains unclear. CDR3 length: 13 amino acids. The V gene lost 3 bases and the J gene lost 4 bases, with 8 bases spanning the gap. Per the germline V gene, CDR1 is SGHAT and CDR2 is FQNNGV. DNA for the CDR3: TGTGCCAGCAGCTTCATATTATCAGATACGCAGTATTTT. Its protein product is CASSFILSDTQYF.

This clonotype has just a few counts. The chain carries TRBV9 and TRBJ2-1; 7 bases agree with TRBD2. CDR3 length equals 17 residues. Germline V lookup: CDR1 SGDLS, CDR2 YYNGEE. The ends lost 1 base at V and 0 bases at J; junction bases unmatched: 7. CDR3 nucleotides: TGTGCCAGCAGCGTACGCGGGGGTGACCCCTCCTACAATGAGCAGTTCTTC. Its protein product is CASSVRGGDPSYNEQFF.

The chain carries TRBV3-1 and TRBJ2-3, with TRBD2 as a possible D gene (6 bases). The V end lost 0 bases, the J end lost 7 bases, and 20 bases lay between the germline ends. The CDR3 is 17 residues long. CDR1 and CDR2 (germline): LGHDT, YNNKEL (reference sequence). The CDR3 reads CASSQDSRKGRRYTQYF. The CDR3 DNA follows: TGTGCCAGCAGCCAAGATTCGAGGAAAGGGAGGAGGTATACGCAGTATTTT.

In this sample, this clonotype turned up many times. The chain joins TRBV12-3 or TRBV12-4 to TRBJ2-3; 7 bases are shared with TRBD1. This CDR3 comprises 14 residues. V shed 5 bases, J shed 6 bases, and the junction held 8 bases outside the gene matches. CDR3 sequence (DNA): TGTGCCAGCAGTCTCCGGACAGGACCCGATACGCAGTATTTT. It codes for CASSLRTGPDTQYF.

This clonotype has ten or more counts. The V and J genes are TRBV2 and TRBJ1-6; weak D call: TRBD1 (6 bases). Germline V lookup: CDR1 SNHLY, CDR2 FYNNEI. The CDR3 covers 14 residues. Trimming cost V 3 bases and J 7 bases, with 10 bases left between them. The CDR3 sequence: CASSDSRGNSPLHF. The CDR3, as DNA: TGTGCCAGCAGTGACAGCAGGGGCAATTCACCCCTCCACTTT. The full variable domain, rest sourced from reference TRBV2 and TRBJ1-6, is EPEVTQTPSHQVTQMGQEVILRCVPISNHLYFYWYRQILGQKVEFLVSFYNNEISEKSEIFDDQFSVERPDGSNFTLKIRSTKLEDSAMYFCASSDSRGNSPLHFGNGTRLTVT.